These 30 T cell receptor beta chains share one sample of origin, sequenced in a study of regulatory T cells in long-lasting Graves disease. With iRepertoire HTBI primers and Arm-PCR of CDR3 regions, TCR beta libraries were built. TCRdb ran MiXCR on the multiplex PCR reads and lists one entry per CDR3 protein. Altogether 450,000 to 650,000 distinct CDR3 sequences are present, 16% being singletons, with the ten largest covering roughly 25%. This sample's time point: newly diagnosed GD, antithyroid drugs for less than 3 months. The TCR library was made from RNA that had been extracted from PBMCs in TRIzol. The same sample was also studied in work on T cells in Graves' hyperthyroidism and ophthalmopathy.

The sequenced sample was peripheral blood mononuclear cells (PBMCs), obtained at new diagnosis, from a patient treated with antithyroid drugs. The source is a woman aged 40 to 65 with Graves disease.

This chain uses TRBV19 with TRBJ2-1; 12 bases line up with TRBD2. Per germline, CDR1 LNHDA and CDR2 SQIVND (reference sequence). V trimming: 2 bases; J trimming: 3 bases; junction bases outside the gene matches: 2. The CDR3 has 16 residues. CDR3 in DNA: TGTGCCAGTAGTATACTAGCGGGGGGGGACTACAATGAGCAGTTCTTC. Protein sequence: CASSILAGGDYNEQFF.

This clonotype was detected many times. This sequence joins TRBV20-1 and TRBJ2-7; 7 bases map to TRBD2. The V and J ends lost 5 bases and 4 bases, in that order; junction bases with no gene match: 5. This CDR3 has 12 amino acids. CDR1 and CDR2 (germline): DFQATT, SNEGSKA (reference sequence). CDR3 amino acids: CSAARGDYEQYF. In DNA, the CDR3 is TGCAGTGCTGCCCGGGGGGATTACGAGCAGTACTTC.

This clonotype was observed a few times. The chain combines TRBV2 with TRBJ1-1; tentatively, D is TRBD1 (5 bases). V was trimmed by 8 bases and J by 6 bases, leaving 19 bases between them. CDR1 and CDR2 (germline): SNHLY, FYNNEI. The CDR3 extends over 14 amino acids. This chain's CDR3 is CASGLGSLGAEAFF. In nucleotides, the CDR3 is TGTGCCAGCGGTCTGGGATCACTGGGGGCTGAAGCTTTCTTT.

CDR3 in DNA: TGTGCCAGTAGTATACACGAAGGGCTTACCGGGGAGCTGTTTTTT. Translation: CASSIHEGLTGELFF. The chain couples TRBV19 to TRBJ2-2; D gene ambiguous. The CDR3 length is 15 residues. Looked up from germline, CDR1 is LNHDA and CDR2 is SQIVND (reference sequence). Trimming pared 2 bases from V and 5 bases from J, leaving 12 bases between. The variable domain in full, completed from reference TRBV19 and TRBJ2-2, reads DGGITQSPKYLFRKEGQNVTLSCEQNLNHDAMYWYRQDPGQGLRLIYYSQIVNDFQKGDIAEGYSVSREKKESFPLTVTSAQKNPTAFYLCASSIHEGLTGELFFGEGSRLTVL.

This clonotype was seen a few times. The chain uses TRBV4-2 and TRBJ2-1; TRBD1 matches 9 bases. The CDR3 has 17 residues. Trimming cost V 1 base and J 4 bases; bases outside gene matches: 8. Germline values: CDR1 LGHNA, CDR2 YNFKEQ. CDR3 amino acids: CASSQVYGTGLYNEQFF. The CDR3 DNA is TGTGCCAGCAGCCAAGTCTACGGGACAGGGCTTTACAATGAGCAGTTCTTC.

There are many counts of this clonotype. The rearrangement joins TRBV3-1 to TRBJ2-3, with 11 nucleotides matching TRBD2. Germline V CDR1 and CDR2: LGHDT, YNNKEL (reference sequence). The CDR3 length is 18 residues. Unmatched junction bases numbered 7, after V lost 1 base and J lost 1 base. CDR3 sequence reads: CASSQGLAGPPRTDTQYF. The CDR3 region has the DNA TGTGCCAGCAGCCAAGGACTAGCGGGGCCCCCTCGCACAGATACGCAGTATTTT.

This clonotype was detected only a few times. The chain carries TRBV28 and TRBJ1-6; D call uncertain. V gave up 4 bases and J gave up 7 bases, with 11 bases separating them. Germline CDR1 is MDHEN and CDR2 is SYDVKM. The CDR3 extends over 14 amino acids. CDR3 DNA: TGTGCCAGCAGTTCCCCGGGCCCGAATTCACCCCTCCACTTT. This sequence encodes CASSSPGPNSPLHF.

In regard to this clonotype: A much bigger clone sits one base away, suggesting this may be a read error. This chain's CDR3 is CASSSPGVSETQYF. The CDR3, as DNA: TGTGCCAGCAGTTCCCCCGGGGTATCAGAGACCCAGTACTTC. This chain joins TRBV6-5 and TRBJ2-5; the D gene is possibly TRBD2 (5 bases). The V end was cut by 4 bases, the J end by 4 bases, with 13 bases between. This CDR3 has 14 amino acids. Germline V gene lookup returns CDR1 MNHEY and CDR2 SVGAGI.

This clonotype was recorded at least ten times. The J gene is TRBJ1-1, the V gene TRBV11-2; no reliable D call. CDR1 SGHAT and CDR2 FQNNGV come from the germline V gene. V shed 5 bases and J shed 1 base, with 11 bases lying between them. CDR3 size: 14 residues. The CDR3 region has the DNA TGTGCCAGCAGCATGACACCCGGGAACACTGAAGCTTTCTTT. Protein sequence: CASSMTPGNTEAFF.

The CDR3 reads CASSPERGAGGGYSPLHF. Here the CDR3 DNA reads TGTGCCAGCAGCCCCGAGAGGGGGGCAGGGGGAGGATATTCACCCCTCCACTTT. The J gene is TRBJ1-6, the V gene TRBV5-6; 7 nucleotides align to TRBD1. With 4 bases clipped from V and 8 bases from J, the junction kept 18 bases outside the gene matches. From germline, CDR1 is SGHDT and CDR2 YYEEEE. The CDR3 extends over 18 amino acids.

In its sample, this clonotype was seen a few times. The chain has TRBV5-4 and TRBJ2-7; D gene ambiguous. Between the trimmed V and J ends, which lost 5 bases and 6 bases, there was a span of 12 bases. The CDR3 totals 12 residues. Germline CDR1 and CDR2: SGHNT and YYREEE (reference sequence). CDR3 sequence (DNA): TGTGCCAGCAGAGCTATGGGTGGCGAGCAGTACTTC. Residues: CASRAMGGEQYF.

At least ten counts were recorded for this clonotype. This chain uses TRBV4-1 with TRBJ1-5, with D hard to call. Germline V CDR1 and CDR2: MGHRA, YSYEKL. This CDR3 has 16 amino acids. Trimming pared 0 bases from V and 6 bases from J, leaving 15 bases between. CDR3 loop: CASSQEAGSFSQPQHF. The CDR3 DNA reads as TGCGCCAGCAGCCAAGAAGCCGGCTCCTTTAGTCAGCCCCAGCATTTT.

This clonotype was recorded many times. The chain carries TRBV13 and TRBJ2-3, with unresolved D. The V gene lost 3 bases and the J gene lost 4 bases, with 11 bases spanning the gap. This CDR3 has 14 residues. The V gene's germline CDR1 is PRHDT and CDR2 FYEKMQ (reference sequence). The CDR3 DNA sequence: TGTGCCAGCAGCTTCGCGACGTCCCCAGATACGCAGTATTTT. It translates to CASSFATSPDTQYF.

The CDR3 loop reads CASGRTSETGELFF. For the CDR3, the DNA is TGTGCCAGCGGCCGGACTAGCGAGACCGGGGAGCTGTTTTTT. The chain joins TRBV28 to TRBJ2-2, with 9 nucleotides matching TRBD2. Germline lookup yields CDR1 MDHEN and CDR2 SYDVKM. V was pared by 8 bases and J by 5 bases, with 6 bases of the junction left unmatched. The CDR3 sequence is 14 residues long.

This clonotype was recorded at least ten times. The rearrangement joins TRBV7-3 to TRBJ2-5, with 7 bases aligning to TRBD1. The CDR3 runs 15 residues. J lost 5 bases, V lost 4 bases, and 10 bases had no gene match. Germline lookup yields CDR1 SGHTA and CDR2 FQGTGA. As DNA, the CDR3 is TGTGCCAGCAGCTCACTCCCGACAGGGATTGAGACCCAGTACTTC. Protein sequence: CASSSLPTGIETQYF.

The sample holds many counts of this clonotype. The rearrangement uses TRBV15 and TRBJ2-7; perhaps D is TRBD1 or TRBD2 (5 bases each). From germline, CDR1 is LNHNV and CDR2 YYDKDF (reference sequence). CDR3 length: 15 residues. V lost 3 bases to trimming and J lost 5 bases, with 17 bases between them. DNA for the CDR3: TGTGCCACCAGCAGCAACCGGGACCGTCCACACGAGCAGTACTTC. Translated: CATSSNRDRPHEQYF.

J is TRBJ2-3 and V is TRBV5-1; the D gene is possibly TRBD2 (6 bases). The germline CDR1 and CDR2 sequences are SGHRS and YFSETQ. The V gene lost 3 bases and the J gene lost 6 bases, with 11 bases spanning the gap. The CDR3 contains 13 residues. The CDR3 region has the DNA TGCGCCAGCAGCTCCGCTAGCGCCGATACGCAGTATTTT. As protein: CASSSASADTQYF.

This chain links TRBV19 with TRBJ2-3, with unresolved D. Looked up from germline, CDR1 is LNHDA and CDR2 is SQIVND (reference sequence). The CDR3 is made up of 15 amino acids. V dropped 0 bases and J dropped 2 bases, with 9 bases sitting between them. The CDR3 DNA reads TGTGCCAGTAGTATAGATTGGGGTGCCACAGATACGCAGTATTTT. Amino acid sequence: CASSIDWGATDTQYF.

The genes are TRBV6-5 and TRBJ2-7; D is ambiguous. CDR3 length: 13 amino acids. Trimming shortened V by 4 bases and J by 6 bases, and 13 bases separated the two germline ends. Germline V gives CDR1 MNHEY, CDR2 SVGAGI. The CDR3 DNA reads TGTGCCAGCAGTTCGGCAGAGGCTACCGAGCAGTACTTC. It specifies CASSSAEATEQYF.

This clonotype was seen ten or more times. This chain links TRBV12-5 with TRBJ1-1; D is unresolved. The germline V and J ends were trimmed by 1 base and 4 bases, with 7 bases remaining between them. The CDR3 extends over 13 amino acids. CDR1 is LGHNT and CDR2 is FRNRAP in the germline V gene. For the CDR3, the DNA is TGTGCTAGTGGTTTGGGACGCTCCACTGAAGCTTTCTTT. This sequence encodes CASGLGRSTEAFF.

This chain uses TRBV6-2 or TRBV6-3 with TRBJ2-6; TRBD1 agrees at 7 bases. V trimming: 7 bases; J trimming: 0 bases; junction bases outside the gene matches: 18. The germline gives CDR1 MNHEY, CDR2 SVGEGT. The CDR3 sequence is 20 residues long. This chain's CDR3 is CASILNPLRDRSSGANVLTF. The DNA of the CDR3 is TGTGCCAGCATTTTAAATCCTCTCCGGGACAGAAGCTCTGGGGCCAACGTCCTGACTTTC.

The chain recombines TRBV2 with TRBJ1-3, with D perhaps matching TRBD1 (6 bases). CDR3 length: 15 residues. Trimming left V 6 bases short and J 0 bases short, with 12 bases between. The germline V gene has CDR1 SNHLY and CDR2 FYNNEI. The CDR3 bases are TGTGCCAGCAGACCTACAGGGAGCTCTGGAAACACCATATATTTT. Translated, it gives CASRPTGSSGNTIYF.

The chain joins TRBV6-1 to TRBJ2-6; D is uncertain. CDR3 length: 13 amino acids. Germline loops: CDR1 MNHNS, CDR2 SASEGT. V lost 3 bases to trimming and J lost 2 bases, with 2 bases between them. The CDR3: CASSEAGANVLTF. The CDR3 DNA follows: TGTGCCAGCAGTGAGGCTGGGGCCAACGTCCTGACTTTC.

V and J are TRBV20-1 and TRBJ1-6, with D tentatively TRBD1 (6 bases). Germline-derived CDR1 and CDR2 are DFQATT and SNEGSKA (reference sequence). CDR3 size: 16 residues. V was pared by 0 bases and J by 2 bases, with 11 bases between. In DNA form, the CDR3 reads TGCAGTGCTAGAGATGGTAGGGGGGCCTATAATTCACCCCTCCACTTT. This translates into CSARDGRGAYNSPLHF.

This clonotype was counted between two and nine times. The rearrangement joins TRBV10-3 to TRBJ1-6, with a possible D match to TRBD1 (5 bases). Trimming took 6 bases from V and 7 from J, leaving 7 bases between them. Germline V gives CDR1 ENHRY, CDR2 SYGVKD. The CDR3 loop spans 12 amino acids. The CDR3 nucleotides read TGTGCCATCAGGGACATAAATTCACCCCTCCACTTT. Translated, it gives CAIRDINSPLHF.

CDR3 in amino acids: CAISDWGSEKLFF. The CDR3 nucleotides read TGTGCCATCAGTGACTGGGGTTCAGAAAAACTGTTTTTT. This chain connects TRBV10-3 to TRBJ1-4, with D unclear. The CDR3 extends over 13 amino acids. With 3 bases removed from V and 8 bases from J, the gap between germline ends came to 10 bases. Germline CDR1 and CDR2: ENHRY and SYGVKD.

This clonotype was counted a few times. V is TRBV7-2 and J is TRBJ1-2; D remains unclear. Germline assignment: CDR1 SGHTA and CDR2 FQGNSA. There are 13 residues in the CDR3. V was cut by 5 bases and J by 0 bases, with 7 bases left in between. The CDR3, as DNA: TGTGCCAGCAGCGAACAGACTAACTATGGCTACACCTTC. Amino acids: CASSEQTNYGYTF.

This clonotype came up a few times. The V call is TRBV4-2, the J call TRBJ1-2; 10 bases are a match to TRBD1. Germline loops: CDR1 LGHNA, CDR2 YNFKEQ. The CDR3 has 16 amino acids. V shed 2 bases and J 5 bases; nucleotides not matched to a gene: 8. CDR3 nucleotides: TGTGCCAGCAGCCAAACTAAGGACAGGGGGGTGTATGGCTACACCTTC. It codes for CASSQTKDRGVYGYTF.

This clonotype was detected only once. V usage is TRBV5-5 and J usage is TRBJ2-5, with 12 bases that match TRBD2. V gave up 8 bases and J gave up 11 bases; unmatched junction bases: 28. The CDR3 has 19 amino acids. Germline assignment: CDR1 SGHKS and CDR2 YYEKEE (reference sequence). In DNA form, the CDR3 reads TGTGCCAGTAGTAGGTCTAGCGGGGGGGCCTTTAGCGCCTACAATGAGCAGTACTTC. It specifies CASSRSSGGAFSAYNEQYF.

This clonotype was seen at least ten times. This chain connects TRBV19 to TRBJ1-1; possible D gene TRBD1, 5 bases. V lost 5 bases and J 8 bases, leaving 18 bases between the germline ends. Germline-derived CDR1 and CDR2 are LNHDA and SQIVND (reference sequence). The CDR3 length is 14 residues. CDR3 DNA: TGTGCCAGTAGTGGGGCTAAGTTCGGGGGAGAAGCTTTCTTT. Its translation: CASSGAKFGGEAFF.